This T cell receptor beta chain was recovered during a study of patients and donors after allogeneic stem cell transplantation. Trimming took off 1 base at V and 5 bases at J, with 14 bases between the two ends. This CDR3 has 15 residues. CDR1 is SGHTA, CDR2 FQGNSA, per germline. TCRdb used MiXCR to reprocess the RT-PCR reads, holding one entry per CDR3 protein. The sample contains about 200,000 distinct CDR3 sequences, 38% of which appear only once. This receptor was identified in a human donor who was either an allogeneic HSCT recipient or a stem cell or donor lymphocyte infusion donor (not recorded which). It is not recorded whose cells these are; they may come from a transplant donor. The V call is TRBV7-2, the J call TRBJ1-1; D is unresolved. The source material was blood, either unsorted or a sorted T cell fraction (not recorded which). The CDR3 DNA reads TGTGCCAGCAGCTTAGTTGGAGGGTTGGGTACTGAAGCTTTCTTT. Protein sequence: CASSLVGGLGTEAFF.